This T cell receptor (beta chain) appears in the sequencing data of a study of shared clonotypes between healthy human individuals. Broader study findings: Relative to their counterparts shared across all four donors, non-shared clonotypes exhibited diminished generation probabilities.

Terminally differentiated effector memory CD45RA+ cells were excluded by CCR7 positive selection of CD45RO-negative cells. There were no recent acute infections or vaccinations among the donors, who were healthy HIV-negative adults. With respect to this clone: Its antigen is currently unknown.

The repertoire was sequenced with immunoSEQ multiplex PCR; TCRdb's copy has only in-frame clones and lacks some. The sample contains over 2 million clones, 85% to 95% of which appear only once. Sequenced: naive CD8+ T cells sorted from blood. This clonotype originated in a man younger than 30 in good health.

The CDR3 bases are TGTGCCAGCAGCCCCGTAACGGCAGCTGTCTACGAGCAGTACTTC. It encodes CASSPVTAAVYEQYF. The chain carries TRBV7-9 and TRBJ2-7; D is unclear. Germline CDR1 SEHNR, CDR2 FQNEAQ (reference sequence). V lost 5 bases to trimming and J lost 3 bases, with 17 bases between them. The CDR3 has 15 amino acids. Drawing the rest from reference TRBV7-9 and TRBJ2-7, the complete variable domain is DTGVSQNPRHKITKRGQNVTFRCDPISEHNRLYWYRQTLGQGPEFLTYFQNEAQLEKSRLLSDRFSAERPKGSFSTLEIQRTEQGDSAMYLCASSPVTAAVYEQYFGPGTRLTVT.